This T cell receptor (beta chain) was identified in a study of T cell responses to AZD1222 COVID-19 vaccine. Study findings and constraints: Two AZD1222 administrations were followed by greater Spike-specific TCR breadth and depth. Donors were largely white British and mainly female; clonal diversity was possibly underestimated. Dominant CD4 TCR responses targeted spike regions 160-218 and 743-854.

The junction had 2 bases not matched to a gene; V was cut back by 3 bases and J by 5 bases. Germline loops: CDR1 SEHNR, CDR2 FQNEAQ (reference sequence). The CDR3 length is 13 residues. Clones were read by immunoSEQ multiplex PCR, and TCRdb kept only the in-frame ones, dropping some. The sample carries about 93,000 clones, approximately 86% recorded once. With regard to this clone: The antigen is not known.

The rearrangement uses TRBV7-9 and TRBJ2-5; 8 nucleotides align to TRBD2. The clonotype was recovered from an adult in good health. This material consisted of peripheral blood, taken on day 0 of AZD1222 vaccination. The CDR3 reads CASSFSGEETQYF. The CDR3 DNA reads as TGTGCCAGCAGCTTTAGCGGGGAGGAGACCCAGTACTTC.